The 8 T cell receptor beta chains reported below all come from one sample, sequenced in a study of PD-L1 blockade in urothelial cancer. The table came from immunoSEQ multiplex PCR; TCRdb's copy has only in-frame clones and leaves some out. The data show 65,000 to 80,000 clones, with less than 90% seen just once and approximately 5% held by the top ten. This specimen was PBMCs, taken around atezolizumab (anti-PD-L1) treatment. The source is a man aged 70-80 years with urothelial cancer.

The rearrangement links TRBV28 to TRBJ2-3, with D unresolved. V shed 6 bases and J shed 0 bases, with 7 bases lying between them. The germline V gene encodes CDR1 MDHEN and CDR2 SYDVKM. The CDR3 extends over 13 amino acids. The CDR3 nucleotides read TGTGCCAGCAGCCCTTCTAGCACAGATACGCAGTATTTT. This sequence encodes CASSPSSTDTQYF.

The V gene is TRBV28, the J gene TRBJ1-2; 7 nucleotides match TRBD1. From germline, CDR1 is MDHEN and CDR2 SYDVKM. The V gene end was trimmed by 4 bases and the J gene end by 2 bases; junction bases not matched to a gene: 4. The CDR3 is 14 residues long. CDR3 DNA: TGTGCCAGCAGTTACGGGACAGACAACTATGGCTACACCTTC. Amino acid sequence: CASSYGTDNYGYTF.

This rearrangement joins TRBV28 to TRBJ2-6; 8 bases map to TRBD1. CDR1 and CDR2 (germline): MDHEN, SYDVKM. J gave up 3 bases and V 3 bases, and 7 bases lay outside the gene matches. The CDR3 loop spans 17 amino acids. The CDR3 protein is CASSFRTGSFGANVLTF. The CDR3 DNA sequence: TGTGCCAGCAGTTTTCGGACAGGGTCCTTTGGGGCCAACGTCCTGACTTTC.

The gene calls are TRBV7-9 and TRBJ2-1, with a possible D match to TRBD2 (6 bases). This CDR3 contains 16 residues. V lost 3 bases and J lost 4, with 16 bases in between. The germline CDR1 and CDR2 sequences are SEHNR and FQNEAQ (reference sequence). CDR3 bases: TGTGCCAGCAGCTTCTCGCGTCGGACTATTTACAATGAGCAGTTCTTC. Translated, it gives CASSFSRRTIYNEQFF.

Only one count was recorded for this clone. V is TRBV11-1 and J is TRBJ1-2; 9 positions match TRBD1. With 5 bases clipped from V and 2 bases from J, the junction kept 3 bases outside the gene matches. The germline V gene has CDR1 SGHAT and CDR2 FQDESV (reference sequence). The CDR3 loop spans 14 amino acids. CDR3 nucleotide sequence: TGTGCCAGCAGCCACGGACAGGGGAACTATGGCTACACCTTC. Its protein is CASSHGQGNYGYTF.

The count of this clone is one. J is TRBJ1-2 and V is TRBV5-5; D call uncertain. The length of the CDR3 is 15 residues. Per germline, CDR1 SGHKS and CDR2 YYEKEE (reference sequence). V was pared by 0 bases and J by 6 bases, with 15 bases between. As DNA, the CDR3 is TGTGCCAGCAGCTTGGGGGTTTGGGTAGCGGATGGCTACACCTTC. Its translation: CASSLGVWVADGYTF.

The chain links TRBV5-4 to TRBJ2-7; D unclear. The germline V and J ends were trimmed by 1 base and 0 bases, with 17 bases remaining between them. Germline CDR1 and CDR2: SGHNT and YYREEE (reference sequence). The CDR3 is 17 amino acids. The CDR3 loop reads CASSLRRSATSSYEQYF. CDR3 nucleotides: TGTGCCAGCAGCTTGAGGCGGTCGGCCACGAGCTCCTACGAGCAGTACTTC. Full variable domain (outside the CDR3, taken from reference TRBV5-4 and TRBJ2-7): ETGVTQSPTHLIKTRGQQVTLRCSSQSGHNTVSWYQQALGQGPQFIFQYYREEENGRGNFPPRFSGLQFPNYSSELNVNALELDDSALYLCASSLRRSATSSYEQYFGPGTRLTVT.

The CDR3 is CASRKDSQGRSTF. CDR3 DNA sequence: TGTGCCAGCAGGAAGGACTCACAGGGGCGCTCCACCTTC. The chain combines TRBV13 with TRBJ1-2; the match to TRBD1 covers 7 bases. Germline lookup yields CDR1 PRHDT and CDR2 FYEKMQ (reference sequence). V lost 6 bases and J lost 13; bases outside the gene matches: 14. The length of the CDR3 is 13 residues.